The clone carrying this T cell receptor beta chain was counted at least ten times. This record comes from a study of metastatic and nonmetastatic thyroid tumors. The V and J ends lost 2 bases and 3 bases respectively, with 9 bases between them. This CDR3 region has 14 residues. Germline V gene data show CDR1 as SGHNT and CDR2 as YYREEE (reference sequence). There were no patients who had received any treatment before thyroid surgery. As handled by the study authors: In papillary thyroid cancer, a distant-metastasis classifier was built using CDR3 differences across clinicopathological groups. MiXCR reprocessed the PCR reads for TCRdb. TCRdb, rather than the study authors, made the V and J calls. The sample shows tens of thousands of clones, about 12% of them seen only once.

The TCR originated in a female donor with papillary thyroid cancer or a benign thyroid nodule (not recorded which). Some clones in this sample may be carry-over from other donors' samples. The gene calls are TRBV5-4 and TRBJ1-3; no firm D call. The sequenced material came from tumor tissue. CDR3 loop: CASSLGHFGNTIYF. In nucleotides, the CDR3 is TGTGCCAGCAGCTTAGGTCACTTTGGAAACACCATATATTTT.